The source of this T cell receptor (beta chain) is a study of T cell repertoires in cytomegalovirus infection. Whole-study context: Public TCR beta signature analysis indicated the presence of both CMV infection and matching HLA type.

This CDR3 spans 14 amino acids. CDR1 is KGHSH and CDR2 is LQKENI in the germline V gene. V was cut by 3 bases and J by 5 bases, with 13 bases left in between. Study-wide results and caveats: CMV carriers having the relevant HLA were flagged by cumulative public TCR beta family frequency. It was HLA-C-restricted CMV-specific TCR beta clonotypes that dominated the response ex vivo.

TCRdb processed the reads anew with MiXCR; each CDR3 protein has one entry. The sample lists approximately 180,000 distinct CDR3 sequences; approximately 19% were seen once. Note on this clonotype: Its antigen is still unknown.

The chain carries TRBV18 and TRBJ1-1; D not resolved. Sequenced sample: PBMCs. This receptor was identified in a human donor in good health (CMV status not recorded). Some clones in this sample may be carry-over from other donors' samples. The CDR3 bases are TGTGCCAGCTCACCGGGCGCGGGGAGGACTGAAGCTTTCTTT. Its protein product is CASSPGAGRTEAFF.